This T cell receptor (beta chain) was observed in a study of T cells in Graves' hyperthyroidism and ophthalmopathy. The CDR3 spans 16 residues. CDR1 and CDR2 from the germline V gene are SGHRS and YFSETQ. The V and J ends lost 5 bases and 2 bases respectively, with 16 bases between them. RNA transcripts yielded amplified TCR beta CDR3 regions. A set of HTBI primers served as the primers for a first-round RT-PCR of the TCR CDR3. TCRdb re-called the multiplex PCR reads through MiXCR, storing one row per CDR3 protein. The table lists approximately 530,000 distinct CDR3 sequences, roughly 21% of them singletons, with over 45% in the top ten. Diagnostic assessment was based on clinical symptoms, serum thyroxine and TRAb, thyroid ultrasound and orbital computed tomography.

Sequencing was performed on blood. This TCR derives from a man aged 35-49 years with Graves' ophthalmopathy. The chain employs TRBV5-1 and TRBJ2-2; D possibly corresponds to TRBD1 (6 bases). The CDR3 nucleotides are TGCGCCAGCAGGCCCACAGGGACGACTAACACCGGGGAGCTGTTTTTT. Its protein product is CASRPTGTTNTGELFF.